This T cell receptor (beta chain) was observed in a study of T cell clones after liver transplantation. Sequenced by immunoSEQ multiplex PCR; TCRdb stores in-frame clones only, minus some. The sample holds nearly 15,000 clones, 80% to 95% seen once. The CDR3 contains 14 residues. Trimming took 5 bases from V and 3 from J, leaving 14 bases between them. Germline V gives CDR1 SEHNR, CDR2 FQNEAQ (reference sequence). The source is a human donor who received a liver transplant. This specimen was CD8+ T cells from blood, taken before liver transplant. V is TRBV7-9 and J is TRBJ2-7; the D gene could be TRBD1 or TRBD2 (5 bases each). This CDR3 is CASSPLGVIYEQYF. CDR3 nucleotide sequence: TGTGCCAGCAGCCCACTGGGGGTGATCTACGAGCAGTACTTC.